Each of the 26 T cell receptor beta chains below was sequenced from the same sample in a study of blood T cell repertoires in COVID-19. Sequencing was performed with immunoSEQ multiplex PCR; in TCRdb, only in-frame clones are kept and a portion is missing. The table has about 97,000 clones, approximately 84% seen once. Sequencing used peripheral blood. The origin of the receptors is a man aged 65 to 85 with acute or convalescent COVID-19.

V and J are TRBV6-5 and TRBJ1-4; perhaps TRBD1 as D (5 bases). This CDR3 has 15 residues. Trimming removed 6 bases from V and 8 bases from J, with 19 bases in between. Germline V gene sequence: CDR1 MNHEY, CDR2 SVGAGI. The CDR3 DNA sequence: TGTGCCAGCAGCAGAATGGGGGGATTTGGAGAAAAACTGTTTTTT. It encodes CASSRMGGFGEKLFF.

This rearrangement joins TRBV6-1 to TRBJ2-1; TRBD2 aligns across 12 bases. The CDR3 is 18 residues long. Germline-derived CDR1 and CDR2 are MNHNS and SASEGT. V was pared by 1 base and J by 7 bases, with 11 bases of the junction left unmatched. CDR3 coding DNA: TGTGCCAGCAGTGAAGGGTACCTTCATACTAGCGGGGGGAATGAGCAGTTCTTC. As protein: CASSEGYLHTSGGNEQFF.

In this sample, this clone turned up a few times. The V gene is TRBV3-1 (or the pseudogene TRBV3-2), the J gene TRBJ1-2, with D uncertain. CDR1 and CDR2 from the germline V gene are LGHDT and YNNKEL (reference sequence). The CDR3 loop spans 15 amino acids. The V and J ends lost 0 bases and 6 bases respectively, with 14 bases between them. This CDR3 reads CASSQDQAGTHGYTF. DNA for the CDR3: TGTGCCAGCAGCCAAGATCAGGCAGGTACTCATGGCTACACCTTC.

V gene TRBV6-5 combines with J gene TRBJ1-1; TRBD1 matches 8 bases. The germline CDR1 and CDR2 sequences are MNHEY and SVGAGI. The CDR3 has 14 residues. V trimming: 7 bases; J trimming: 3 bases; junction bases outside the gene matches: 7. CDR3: CASNYQGAHTEAFF. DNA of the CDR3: TGTGCCAGCAACTATCAGGGGGCGCACACTGAAGCTTTCTTT.

The CDR3 nucleotides read TGTGCCAGCAGTACGCGACAGGGGGCCCCTGAAGCTTTCTTT. Its protein product is CASSTRQGAPEAFF. V usage is TRBV6-5 and J usage is TRBJ1-1, with 10 bases lining up with TRBD1. Germline-derived CDR1 and CDR2 are MNHEY and SVGAGI. Trimming took 5 bases from V and 6 from J; bases not matched to a gene: 6. This CDR3 has 14 residues.

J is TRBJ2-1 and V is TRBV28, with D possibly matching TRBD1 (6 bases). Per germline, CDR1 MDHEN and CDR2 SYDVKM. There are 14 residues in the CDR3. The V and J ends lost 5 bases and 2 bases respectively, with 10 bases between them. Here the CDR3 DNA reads TGTGCCAGCAGTATGACAGGAACCTACAATGAGCAGTTCTTC. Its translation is CASSMTGTYNEQFF.

Here the CDR3 DNA reads TGTGCCAGCAGTGAGGCCCGTAACTATGGCTACACCTTC. It is translated as CASSEARNYGYTF. The genes are TRBV2 and TRBJ1-2; D gene ambiguous. V lost 3 bases, J lost 1 base, and 6 bases lay in between. This CDR3 has 13 amino acids. Germline V CDR1 and CDR2: SNHLY, FYNNEI.

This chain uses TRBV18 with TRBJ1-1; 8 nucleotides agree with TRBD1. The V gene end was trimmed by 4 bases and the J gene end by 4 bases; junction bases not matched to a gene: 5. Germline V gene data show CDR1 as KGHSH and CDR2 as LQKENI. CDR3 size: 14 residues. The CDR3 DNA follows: TGTGCCAGCTCACGTCTAGGACAGGGCACTGAAGCTTTCTTT. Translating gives CASSRLGQGTEAFF.

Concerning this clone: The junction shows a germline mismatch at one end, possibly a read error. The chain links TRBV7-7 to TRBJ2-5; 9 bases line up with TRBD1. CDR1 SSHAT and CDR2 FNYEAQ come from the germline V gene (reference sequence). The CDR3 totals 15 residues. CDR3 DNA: TGTGCTAGCAGCCCAACCGGGACAGGGCATGAGACCCAGTACTTC. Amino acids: CASSPTGTGHETQYF.

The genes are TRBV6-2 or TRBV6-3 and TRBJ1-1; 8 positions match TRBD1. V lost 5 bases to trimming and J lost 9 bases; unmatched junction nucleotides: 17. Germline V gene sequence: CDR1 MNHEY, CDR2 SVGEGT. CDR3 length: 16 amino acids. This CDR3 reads CASSATGGRRYMQAFF. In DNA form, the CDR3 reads TGTGCCAGCAGTGCAACAGGGGGTCGGCGGTATATGCAAGCTTTCTTT.

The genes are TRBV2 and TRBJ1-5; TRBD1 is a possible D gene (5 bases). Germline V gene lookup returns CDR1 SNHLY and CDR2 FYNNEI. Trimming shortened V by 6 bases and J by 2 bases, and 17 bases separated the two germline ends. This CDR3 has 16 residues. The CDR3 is CASREKAAGGNQPQHF. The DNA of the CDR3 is TGTGCCAGCAGAGAAAAAGCCGCGGGGGGCAATCAGCCCCAGCATTTT.

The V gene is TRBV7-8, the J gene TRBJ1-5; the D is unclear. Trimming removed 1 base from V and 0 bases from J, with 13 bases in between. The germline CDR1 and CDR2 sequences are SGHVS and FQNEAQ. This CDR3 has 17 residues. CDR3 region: CASSLGAGSNSNQPQHF. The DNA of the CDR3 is TGTGCCAGCAGCTTAGGTGCAGGTTCTAATAGCAATCAGCCCCAGCATTTT.

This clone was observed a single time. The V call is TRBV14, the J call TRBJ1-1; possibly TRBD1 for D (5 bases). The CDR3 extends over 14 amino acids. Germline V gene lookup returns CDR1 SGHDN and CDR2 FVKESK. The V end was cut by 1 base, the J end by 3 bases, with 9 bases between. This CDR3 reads CASSQAGGDTEAFF. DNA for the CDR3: TGTGCCAGCAGCCAAGCAGGAGGGGACACTGAAGCTTTCTTT.

This CDR3 is CAISETGVNTEAFF. The CDR3, as DNA: TGTGCCATCAGTGAAACAGGGGTGAACACTGAAGCTTTCTTT. This chain uses TRBV10-3 with TRBJ1-1; 7 positions agree with TRBD1. V was clipped by 3 bases and J by 0 bases; unmatched bases: 1. The CDR3 loop spans 14 amino acids. The V gene's germline CDR1 is ENHRY and CDR2 SYGVKD.

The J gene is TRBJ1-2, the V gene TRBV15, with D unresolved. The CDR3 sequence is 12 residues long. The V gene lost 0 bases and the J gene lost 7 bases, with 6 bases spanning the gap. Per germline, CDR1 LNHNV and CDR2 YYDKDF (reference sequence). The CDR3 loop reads CATSRELGGYTF. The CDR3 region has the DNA TGTGCCACCAGCAGAGAACTTGGTGGCTACACCTTC.

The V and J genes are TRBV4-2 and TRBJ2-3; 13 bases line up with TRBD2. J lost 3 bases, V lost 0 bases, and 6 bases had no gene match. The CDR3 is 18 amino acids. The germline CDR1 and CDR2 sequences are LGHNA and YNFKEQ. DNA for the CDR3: TGTGCCAGCAGCCAAGAACTAGCGGGAGGGCGTAGGACAGATACGCAGTATTTT. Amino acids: CASSQELAGGRRTDTQYF.

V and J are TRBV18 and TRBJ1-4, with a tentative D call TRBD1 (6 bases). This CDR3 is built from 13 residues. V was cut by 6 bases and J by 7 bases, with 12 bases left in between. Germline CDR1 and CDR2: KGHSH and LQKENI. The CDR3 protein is CASSEQGGEKLFF. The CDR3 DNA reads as TGTGCCAGCTCGGAACAGGGTGGTGAAAAACTGTTTTTT.

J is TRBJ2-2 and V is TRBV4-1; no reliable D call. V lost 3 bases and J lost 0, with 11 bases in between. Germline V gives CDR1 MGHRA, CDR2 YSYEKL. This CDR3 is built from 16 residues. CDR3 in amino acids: CASSQVPTPNTGELFF. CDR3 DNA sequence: TGCGCCAGCAGCCAGGTACCGACTCCGAACACCGGGGAGCTGTTTTTT.

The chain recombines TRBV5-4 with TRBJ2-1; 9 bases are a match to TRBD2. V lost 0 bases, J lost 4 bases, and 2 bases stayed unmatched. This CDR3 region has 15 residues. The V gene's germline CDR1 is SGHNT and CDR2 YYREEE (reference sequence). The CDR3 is CASSLDAGGYNEQFF. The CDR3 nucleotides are TGTGCCAGCAGCTTGGATGCGGGAGGGTACAATGAGCAGTTCTTC.

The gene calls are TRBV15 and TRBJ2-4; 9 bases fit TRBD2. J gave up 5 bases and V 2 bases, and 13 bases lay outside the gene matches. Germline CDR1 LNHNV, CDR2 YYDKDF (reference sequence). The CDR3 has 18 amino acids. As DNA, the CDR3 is TGTGCCACCAGCAGACACAAGGCCGGGACTAGCTTCGAAAACATTCAGTACTTC. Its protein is CATSRHKAGTSFENIQYF.

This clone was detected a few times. CDR3 sequence (DNA): TGTGCCAGCAGTGGTACTAGCGGGGGGAGCTCCTACGAGCAGTACTTC. Encoded protein: CASSGTSGGSSYEQYF. The chain employs TRBV7-9 and TRBJ2-7, with TRBD2 matching 12 bases. Germline V gene lookup returns CDR1 SEHNR and CDR2 FQNEAQ (reference sequence). The CDR3 length is 16 residues. Unmatched junction bases numbered 6, after V lost 6 bases and J lost 0 bases.

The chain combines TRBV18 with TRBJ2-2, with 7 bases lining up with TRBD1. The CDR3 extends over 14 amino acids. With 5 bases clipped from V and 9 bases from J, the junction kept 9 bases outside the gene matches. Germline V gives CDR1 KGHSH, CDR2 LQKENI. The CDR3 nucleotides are TGTGCCAGCTCAGGGGACAGAGGCGGCTGGGAGCTGTTTTTT. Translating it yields CASSGDRGGWELFF.

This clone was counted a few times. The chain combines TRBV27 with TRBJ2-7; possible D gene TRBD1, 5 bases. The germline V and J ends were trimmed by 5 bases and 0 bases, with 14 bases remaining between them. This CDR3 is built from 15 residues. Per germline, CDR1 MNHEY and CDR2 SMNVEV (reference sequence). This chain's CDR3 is CASSLTGQSSYEQYF. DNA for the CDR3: TGTGCCAGCAGTCTAACAGGCCAAAGCTCCTACGAGCAGTACTTC.

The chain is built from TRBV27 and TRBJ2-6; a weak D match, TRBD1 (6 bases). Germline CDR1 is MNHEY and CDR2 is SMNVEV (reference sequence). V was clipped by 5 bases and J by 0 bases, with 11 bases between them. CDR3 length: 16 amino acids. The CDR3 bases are TGTGCCAGCAGTGGGGGCCCTTACTCTGGGGCCAACGTCCTGACTTTC. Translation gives CASSGGPYSGANVLTF. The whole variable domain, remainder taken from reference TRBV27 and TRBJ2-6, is EAQVTQNPRYLITVTGKKLTVTCSQNMNHEYMSWYRQDPGLGLRQIYYSMNVEVTDKGDVPEGYKVSRKEKRNFPLILESPSPNQTSLYFCASSGGPYSGANVLTFGAGSRLTVL.

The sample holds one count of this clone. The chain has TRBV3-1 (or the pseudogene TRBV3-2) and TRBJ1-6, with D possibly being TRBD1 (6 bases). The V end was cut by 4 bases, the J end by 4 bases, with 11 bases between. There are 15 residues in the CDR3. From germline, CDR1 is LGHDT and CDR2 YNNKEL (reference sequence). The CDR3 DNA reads TGTGCCAGCAGCCCCCGGCAGGGGTATAATTCACCCCTCCACTTT. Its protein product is CASSPRQGYNSPLHF.

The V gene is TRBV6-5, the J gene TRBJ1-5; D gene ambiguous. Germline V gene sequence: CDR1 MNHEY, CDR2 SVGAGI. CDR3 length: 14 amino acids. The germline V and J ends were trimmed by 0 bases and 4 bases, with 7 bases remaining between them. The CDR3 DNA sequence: TGTGCCAGCAGTTACTCTTTAATGAATCAGCCCCAGCATTTT. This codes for CASSYSLMNQPQHF.